The rows below give T cell receptor beta chains drawn from one sample of a study of blood T cells in healthy people across ages. TCRdb passed the 5' RACE reads through MiXCR, listing each CDR3 protein once. The sample shows 900,000 to 950,000 distinct CDR3 sequences, 29% of them seen only once. These records were also assigned to another study, of T cells of mothers and their children.

The sample consisted of blood. The receptors shown here come from a middle-aged woman in good health. Both conserved end residues are part of each CDR3. Fields, in order: J gene, V gene, clone size, D gene, CDR3 DNA, CDR3 protein. A D gene is named only where the DNA matches it firmly. A clone size is listed for some rows: how often the clone was seen (once, few, many), or a class if it is expanded.

J: TRBJ2-3; V: TRBV28; size: -; D: -; DNA: TGTGCCAGCAGTTTATTAAGTCGGGACACTTACACAGATACGCAGTATTTT; CDR3: CASSLLSRDTYTDTQYF
J: TRBJ1-1; V: TRBV12-3/TRBV12-4; size: -; D: -; DNA: TGTGCCAGCAGTGCTGGTGCAGAAGCTTTCTTT; CDR3: CASSAGAEAFF
J: TRBJ2-3; V: TRBV15; size: few; D: TRBD2; DNA: TGTGCCACCAGCAGAGTCTCTACGGGAGGAAGCACAGATACGCAGTATTTT; CDR3: CATSRVSTGGSTDTQYF
J: TRBJ1-2; V: TRBV12-3/TRBV12-4; size: -; D: -; DNA: TGTGCCAGCAGACTCACCGGTCGAGGGCCCAATGGCTACACCTTC; CDR3: CASRLTGRGPNGYTF
J: TRBJ2-1; V: TRBV27; size: many; D: -; DNA: TGTGCCAGCAGTCCCCGTTCAGCCGGACGCTCCTACAATGAGCAGTTCTTC; CDR3: CASSPRSAGRSYNEQFF
J: TRBJ2-6; V: TRBV2; size: few; D: -; DNA: TGTGCCAGCACCGGTATTGGGGCCAACGTCCTGACTTTC; CDR3: CASTGIGANVLTF
J: TRBJ2-1; V: TRBV4-3; size: many; D: -; DNA: TGCGCCAGCAGCCAAGTAGGACAGGAGCAGTTCTTC; CDR3: CASSQVGQEQFF
J: TRBJ2-7; V: TRBV21-1; size: -; D: -; DNA: TGTGCCAGCAGCATGGGGGGCTACAATGAGCAGTACTTC; CDR3: CASSMGGYNEQYF
J: TRBJ1-2; V: TRBV20-1; size: -; D: TRBD1; DNA: TGTAGTGCTAGACCTCCGGGACAGGGCTATGGCTACACCTTC; CDR3: CSARPPGQGYGYTF
J: TRBJ2-7; V: TRBV7-2; size: many; D: -; DNA: TGTGCCAGCAGCGCACGACAGCTCTCCTACGAGCAGTACTTC; CDR3: CASSARQLSYEQYF
J: TRBJ2-5; V: TRBV29-1; size: many; D: TRBD1; DNA: TGCAGCGTGAACCGGGACAGGGCGACGCAAGAGACCCAGTACTTC; CDR3: CSVNRDRATQETQYF
J: TRBJ2-7; V: TRBV7-2; size: -; D: -; DNA: TGTGCCAGCAGCTTAGAGCGCGGCGGGGGCCTAGTAGGGCAGTACTTC; CDR3: CASSLERGGGLVGQYF
J: TRBJ1-1; V: TRBV29-1; size: few; D: -; DNA: TGCAGCGTTGATTCGGGTACTGAAGCTTTCTTT; CDR3: CSVDSGTEAFF
J: TRBJ2-7; V: TRBV4-1; size: few; D: -; DNA: TGCGCCAGCAGCCAAGCAATGAGCTACGAGCAGTACTTC; CDR3: CASSQAMSYEQYF
J: TRBJ1-2; V: TRBV4-3; size: -; D: -; DNA: TGCGCCAGCAGCCAAGTGGCAGGGAATAACTATGGCTACACCTTC; CDR3: CASSQVAGNNYGYTF
J: TRBJ2-5; V: TRBV6-2/TRBV6-3; size: few; D: -; DNA: TGTGCCAGCAGTTACTCGAGGCCCCAGGAGACCCAGTACTTC; CDR3: CASSYSRPQETQYF
J: TRBJ2-7; V: TRBV28; size: -; D: -; DNA: TGTGCCAGCAGTTTTAACATGGCCTACGAGCAGTACTTC; CDR3: CASSFNMAYEQYF
J: TRBJ1-6; V: TRBV11-2; size: few; D: -; DNA: TGTACCAGCAGCTTAGAGTCGGGCTGGTCTTCACCCCTCCACTTT; CDR3: CTSSLESGWSSPLHF
J: TRBJ1-2; V: TRBV6-2/TRBV6-3; size: -; D: TRBD1; DNA: TGTGCCAGTGGGACAGGGAGTGGCTACACCTTC; CDR3: CASGTGSGYTF
J: TRBJ1-6; V: TRBV12-3/TRBV12-4; size: -; D: TRBD1; DNA: TGTGCCAGCAGTCCACGACAGGGGTTTAGTTCTCCCCTCCACTTT; CDR3: CASSPRQGFSSPLHF
J: TRBJ2-2; V: TRBV5-1; size: few; D: -; DNA: TGCGCCAGCAGCTTGGCCTTCGGGGCAACCGGGGAGCTGTTTTTT; CDR3: CASSLAFGATGELFF
J: TRBJ2-1; V: TRBV15; size: -; D: TRBD1; DNA: TGTGCCACCAGTATGGGGACAGGGGAGATCGATGAGCAGTTCTTC; CDR3: CATSMGTGEIDEQFF
J: TRBJ2-1; V: TRBV20-1; size: many; D: TRBD2; DNA: TGCAGTGCTAGAGGAATACCAACGGGGGGGCAGTTCTTC; CDR3: CSARGIPTGGQFF
J: TRBJ2-1; V: TRBV6-6; size: many; D: -; DNA: TGTGCCAGCAGTTACTCGAGGGGGGGGCCGTCGGGAACTGAGCAGTTCTTC; CDR3: CASSYSRGGPSGTEQFF
J: TRBJ1-1; V: TRBV6-2/TRBV6-3; size: -; D: -; DNA: TGTGCCAGCAGCTCGGGACATGGGAGCGCTGAAGCTTTCTTT; CDR3: CASSSGHGSAEAFF
J: TRBJ2-7; V: TRBV10-3; size: many; D: -; DNA: TGTGCCATAAGCCGAGACTCTGGCGGCTACGAGCAGTACTTC; CDR3: CAISRDSGGYEQYF
J: TRBJ1-5; V: TRBV4-1; size: -; D: -; DNA: TGCGCCAGCAGCCAAGAAAGGAGTTTGTGGCAGCCCCAGCATTTT; CDR3: CASSQERSLWQPQHF
J: TRBJ2-7; V: TRBV6-5; size: -; D: -; DNA: TGTGCCAGCAAGAGGACAGTAACCTACGAGCAGTACTTC; CDR3: CASKRTVTYEQYF
J: TRBJ1-2; V: TRBV14; size: -; D: -; DNA: TGTGCCAGCAGCCCAGGACAGCCGCTGAACTATGGCTACACCTTC; CDR3: CASSPGQPLNYGYTF
J: TRBJ2-1; V: TRBV6-2/TRBV6-3; size: -; D: TRBD2; DNA: TGTGCCAGCAGATTGGGAGCGGGGGGTTCAGAGACCCAGTTCTTC; CDR3: CASRLGAGGSETQFF
J: TRBJ2-1; V: TRBV18; size: many; D: TRBD2; DNA: TGTGCCAGCTCACCAGCGGGGGGATCATTTCGATACAATGAGCAGTTCTTC; CDR3: CASSPAGGSFRYNEQFF
J: TRBJ2-1; V: TRBV9; size: -; D: TRBD1; DNA: TGTGCCAGCAGCGTAGACTTACAGGACAGGGGACACTACGAGCAGTTCTTC; CDR3: CASSVDLQDRGHYEQFF
J: TRBJ1-5; V: TRBV28; size: -; D: -; DNA: TGTGCCAGCAGTTTAGAACAGGGTTGGCAGCCCCAGCATTTT; CDR3: CASSLEQGWQPQHF
J: TRBJ2-7; V: TRBV27; size: -; D: -; DNA: TGTGCCAGCAGTTTATCGGTAGCGGCGGGGGAGCAGTACTTC; CDR3: CASSLSVAAGEQYF
J: TRBJ2-2; V: TRBV7-2; size: -; D: -; DNA: TGTGCCAGCAGCTTAAGGACGGTCCGAGGCACCGGGGAGCTGTTTTTT; CDR3: CASSLRTVRGTGELFF
J: TRBJ2-1; V: TRBV2; size: many; D: -; DNA: TGTGCCAGCTTATTTAAGGGTCTGGGTGATGAGCAGTTCTTC; CDR3: CASLFKGLGDEQFF
J: TRBJ2-7; V: TRBV28; size: many; D: -; DNA: TGTGCCACCTGGGGAGGTACATACGAGCAGTACTTC; CDR3: CATWGGTYEQYF
J: TRBJ2-6; V: TRBV28; size: few; D: -; DNA: TGTGCCAGCAGTTTAGAGACGAGCTCTGGGGCCAACGTCCTGACTTTC; CDR3: CASSLETSSGANVLTF
J: TRBJ1-4; V: TRBV9; size: many; D: -; DNA: TGTGCCAGCAGTCCGGGAATAACTAATGAAAAACTGTTTTTT; CDR3: CASSPGITNEKLFF
J: TRBJ1-2; V: TRBV20-1; size: many; D: -; DNA: TGCAGTGCTAGAGCATTGTCCAGCTATGGCTACACCTTC; CDR3: CSARALSSYGYTF
J: TRBJ2-1; V: TRBV15; size: many; D: TRBD2; DNA: TGTGCCACCAGCAGAGAGCCGGGACTAGGGCGGAACAATGAGCAGTTCTTC; CDR3: CATSREPGLGRNNEQFF